This T cell receptor beta chain comes out of a study of CD8 T cells in Susac syndrome. Reverse transcription of roughly 0.5 to 1 ug RNA was carried out with random hexamers. TCRdb re-analysed the immunoSEQ multiplex PCR reads in MiXCR, keeping a single row per CDR3 protein. The sample contains under 550,000 distinct CDR3 sequences, more than 80% of which appear only once. The sequencing input was CD8+ T cells from PBMCs. This sequence was found in a human donor with multiple sclerosis.

CDR3 sequence: CASSQEQENSPLHF. CDR3 sequence (DNA): TGTGCCAGCAGCCAAGAACAGGAAAATTCACCCCTCCACTTT. The chain carries TRBV4-2 and TRBJ1-6, with a possible D match to TRBD1 (5 bases). With 0 bases removed from V and 7 bases from J, the gap between germline ends came to 7 bases. The CDR3 loop spans 14 amino acids. CDR1 and CDR2 from the germline V gene are LGHNA and YNFKEQ.